A single sample gave rise to the 23 T cell receptor beta chains below, sequenced in a study of immune evolution from preneoplasia to lung adenocarcinoma. The protocol was immunoSEQ multiplex PCR, while the TCRdb copy is restricted to in-frame clones and leaves out a portion. The table has fewer than 9,000 clones, roughly 80% seen once. What was sequenced was FFPE invasive lung adenocarcinoma tissue. These receptors came from a person aged 45 to 69 with lung adenocarcinoma.

The chain carries TRBV7-6 and TRBJ1-2; TRBD1 aligns across 7 bases. The junction had 8 bases not matched to a gene; V was cut back by 5 bases and J by 2 bases. This CDR3 has 15 residues. Germline V gives CDR1 SGHVS, CDR2 FNYEAQ. In DNA form, the CDR3 reads TGTGCCAGCAGCCAGACAGGGAGTGGGAACTATGGCTACACCTTC. This translates into CASSQTGSGNYGYTF.

This clone was counted once. This chain joins TRBV28 and TRBJ2-1, with D hard to call. V lost 2 bases and J 6 bases, leaving 5 bases between the germline ends. Germline V gene data show CDR1 as MDHEN and CDR2 as SYDVKM. CDR3 length: 12 residues. The CDR3: CASSLIGNEQFF. The CDR3 DNA reads TGTGCCAGCAGTTTAATCGGCAATGAGCAGTTCTTC.

This chain joins TRBV9 and TRBJ2-1; a possible D gene is TRBD1 (6 bases). In germline, CDR1 is SGDLS, CDR2 YYNGEE. V gave up 3 bases and J gave up 7 bases, with 17 bases separating them. The CDR3 length is 15 residues. The CDR3 sequence is CASSGGGYSVNEQFF. For the CDR3, the DNA is TGTGCCAGCAGCGGTGGGGGCTATAGCGTAAATGAGCAGTTCTTC.

The chain is built from TRBV7-6 and TRBJ2-7; 11 nucleotides agree with TRBD2. The CDR3 is made up of 16 amino acids. In germline, CDR1 is SGHVS, CDR2 FNYEAQ. J was trimmed by 4 bases and V by 1 base; bases with no gene match: 6. The CDR3: CASSLVSASGRYEQYF. In DNA form, the CDR3 reads TGTGCCAGCAGCTTAGTTTCGGCTAGCGGGAGGTACGAGCAGTACTTC.

The V and J genes are TRBV11-2 and TRBJ1-4; D uncertain. V was clipped by 0 bases and J by 13 bases, with 15 bases between them. Germline V gene data show CDR1 as SGHAT and CDR2 as FQNNGV. This CDR3 spans 14 amino acids. CDR3 bases: TGTGCCAGCAGCTTAGATCCTAGCCATCGATCACTGTTTTTT. Encoded protein: CASSLDPSHRSLFF.

The rearrangement uses TRBV10-3 and TRBJ1-2, with a possible D match to TRBD1 (5 bases). CDR1 and CDR2 (germline): ENHRY, SYGVKD. Trimming stripped 3 bases from V and 4 bases from J, with 9 bases between. This CDR3 comprises 13 residues. This CDR3 is CAISDGQGYGYTF. The CDR3 region has the DNA TGTGCCATCAGTGACGGCCAGGGCTATGGCTACACCTTC.

The CDR3 protein is CSARAHYEQYF. The CDR3 DNA follows: TGCAGTGCTAGGGCTCACTACGAGCAGTACTTC. The chain has TRBV20-1 and TRBJ2-7; D gene unclear. Looked up from germline, CDR1 is DFQATT and CDR2 is SNEGSKA (reference sequence). Between the trimmed V and J ends, which lost 3 bases and 3 bases, there was a span of 6 bases. This CDR3 spans 11 amino acids.

The V and J genes are TRBV6-1 and TRBJ2-5; a weak D match, TRBD2 (7 bases). CDR1 and CDR2 from the germline V gene are MNHNS and SASEGT. CDR3 length equals 14 residues. The ends were cut back, 7 bases at V and 5 bases at J, with 17 bases in the middle. The CDR3 loop reads CASTEGGSQETQYF. In DNA form, the CDR3 reads TGTGCCAGCACGGAGGGGGGGTCGCAGGAGACCCAGTACTTC.

The chain has TRBV15 and TRBJ2-4, with 14 bases fitting TRBD2. J lost 6 bases, V lost 3 bases, and 4 bases had no gene match. The CDR3 length is 16 residues. Germline CDR1 LNHNV, CDR2 YYDKDF (reference sequence). The CDR3 spells CATSSPGLAGVNIQYF. The CDR3 DNA reads TGTGCCACCAGCAGCCCGGGACTAGCGGGAGTAAACATTCAGTACTTC. The whole variable domain, remainder taken from reference TRBV15 and TRBJ2-4, is DAMVIQNPRYQVTQFGKPVTLSCSQTLNHNVMYWYQQKSSQAPKLLFHYYDKDFNNEADTPDNFQSRRPNTSFCFLDIRSPGLGDTAMYLCATSSPGLAGVNIQYFGAGTRLSVL.

V usage is TRBV28 and J usage is TRBJ1-4, with TRBD1 as a possible D gene (5 bases). Trimming stripped 5 bases from V and 8 bases from J, with 18 bases between. This CDR3 contains 15 residues. Germline CDR1 MDHEN, CDR2 SYDVKM. In DNA, the CDR3 is TGTGCCAGCAGTCCTCCGGGACCGAACCCCGAAAAACTGTTTTTT. The encoded protein is CASSPPGPNPEKLFF.

V usage is TRBV28 and J usage is TRBJ2-7; 7 bases agree with TRBD1. With 5 bases clipped from V and 6 bases from J, the junction kept 13 bases outside the gene matches. From germline, CDR1 is MDHEN and CDR2 SYDVKM. The CDR3 has 15 residues. The CDR3 nucleotides are TGTGCCAGCAGTCCTCCCGGGACAGCCCCGGGCGAGCAGTACTTC. Protein: CASSPPGTAPGEQYF.

The chain links TRBV28 to TRBJ1-5; no definite D call. CDR3 length: 13 amino acids. Trimming left V 4 bases short and J 7 bases short, with 11 bases between. The germline gives CDR1 MDHEN, CDR2 SYDVKM. CDR3 protein: CASSWSVYQPQHF. The CDR3 DNA reads as TGTGCCAGCAGTTGGTCTGTTTACCAGCCCCAGCATTTT.

V and J are TRBV9 and TRBJ2-2; weak D call: TRBD2 (6 bases). Trimming left V 0 bases short and J 1 base short, with 10 bases between. The CDR3 is made up of 16 amino acids. Germline lookup yields CDR1 SGDLS and CDR2 YYNGEE. The CDR3 DNA sequence: TGTGCCAGCAGCGTAGCTAGGGGACTGAACACCGGGGAGCTGTTTTTT. Protein sequence: CASSVARGLNTGELFF. The complete variable domain, with remaining parts taken from reference TRBV9 and TRBJ2-2, reads DSGVTQTPKHLITATGQRVTLRCSPRSGDLSVYWYQQSLDQGLQFLIQYYNGEERAKGNILERFSAQQFPDLHSELNLSSLELGDSALYFCASSVARGLNTGELFFGEGSRLTVL.

The J gene is TRBJ2-1, the V gene TRBV5-6; D not resolved. V was shortened by 0 bases and J by 10 bases, with 5 bases between the two germline ends. This CDR3 spans 11 amino acids. The germline gives CDR1 SGHDT, CDR2 YYEEEE. The CDR3, as DNA: TGTGCCAGCAGCTTGGTGGAGGAGCAGTTCTTC. It is translated as CASSLVEEQFF.

This chain links TRBV7-6 with TRBJ2-1; 10 nucleotides match TRBD2. CDR1 and CDR2 from the germline V gene are SGHVS and FNYEAQ. CDR3 size: 19 residues. Unmatched junction bases numbered 15, after V lost 5 bases and J lost 2 bases. The chain's CDR3 is CASSPALAGAVPTYNEQFF. CDR3 sequence (DNA): TGTGCCAGCAGCCCCGCGCTAGCGGGAGCTGTTCCTACCTACAATGAGCAGTTCTTC.

This sequence joins TRBV18 and TRBJ2-1; D call uncertain. V was pared by 3 bases and J by 1 base, with 7 bases between. The germline gives CDR1 KGHSH, CDR2 LQKENI. The CDR3 runs 14 residues. CDR3 nucleotide sequence: TGTGCCAGCTCACCGGTTGGTTCCTACAATGAGCAGTTCTTC. Its translation: CASSPVGSYNEQFF.

This clone has a single count. V and J are TRBV5-1 and TRBJ2-1; perhaps TRBD2 as D (7 bases). The CDR3 extends over 15 amino acids. The germline CDR1 and CDR2 sequences are SGHRS and YFSETQ. The V gene lost 0 bases and the J gene lost 6 bases, with 13 bases spanning the gap. The CDR3 nucleotides read TGCGCCAGCAGCTTGGGGACTAGGGGGTCCAATGAGCAGTTCTTC. It is translated as CASSLGTRGSNEQFF.

The J gene is TRBJ1-5, the V gene TRBV9; D not resolved. The germline V gene encodes CDR1 SGDLS and CDR2 YYNGEE. The CDR3 is 13 residues long. V dropped 3 bases and J dropped 3 bases, with 7 bases sitting between them. The CDR3 DNA reads as TGTGCCAGCAGCGAGGGAATCAATCAGCCCCAGCATTTT. Translated: CASSEGINQPQHF.

The J gene is TRBJ2-3, the V gene TRBV5-1; 7 bases map to TRBD1. This CDR3 spans 15 amino acids. The germline CDR1 and CDR2 sequences are SGHRS and YFSETQ. The V gene end was trimmed by 5 bases and the J gene end by 6 bases; junction bases not matched to a gene: 12. In nucleotides, the CDR3 is TGCGCCAGCAGGGTGGGGACAGTCGTGTCTGATACGCAGTATTTT. Amino acid sequence: CASRVGTVVSDTQYF. The entire variable domain, with the rest obtained from reference TRBV5-1 and TRBJ2-3, is as follows: KAGVTQTPRYLIKTRGQQVTLSCSPISGHRSVSWYQQTPGQGLQFLFEYFSETQRNKGNFPGRFSGRQFSNSRSEMNVSTLELGDSALYLCASRVGTVVSDTQYFGPGTRLTVL.

A few counts support this clone. This chain joins TRBV28 and TRBJ2-1; 13 positions match TRBD2. The CDR3 is 14 residues long. CDR1 and CDR2 (germline): MDHEN, SYDVKM. Trimming at V came to 6 bases and at J to 6 bases, leaving 2 bases not matched to a gene. CDR3 in DNA: TGTGCCAGCAGCACTAGCGGGAGGGTCAATGAGCAGTTCTTC. It yields the protein CASSTSGRVNEQFF.

This sequence joins TRBV25-1 and TRBJ1-2, with a tentative D call TRBD1 (5 bases). Germline CDR1 reads MGHDK; CDR2 reads SYGVNS. The CDR3 runs 13 residues. V lost 1 base, J lost 4 bases, and 7 bases lay in between. The CDR3 loop reads CASSESGGYGYTF. In DNA form, the CDR3 reads TGTGCCAGCAGTGAATCCGGGGGCTATGGCTACACCTTC.

This clone has only one observation. This chain uses TRBV18 with TRBJ1-2, with TRBD1 matching over 8 bases. Trimming cost V 6 bases and J 5 bases; bases outside gene matches: 14. Germline CDR1 KGHSH, CDR2 LQKENI. The CDR3 runs 16 residues. This CDR3 is CASSQTSGQGGYGYTF. The CDR3 DNA is TGTGCCAGCTCTCAAACCTCCGGACAGGGAGGATATGGCTACACCTTC.

The CDR3 protein is CSVGGLAGASSYEQYF. Written as DNA, the CDR3 is TGCAGCGTCGGAGGACTAGCGGGTGCTAGCTCCTACGAGCAGTACTTC. V and J are TRBV29-1 and TRBJ2-7; 11 nucleotides line up with TRBD2. The CDR3 has 16 residues. Germline assignment: CDR1 SQVTM and CDR2 ANQGSEA. After removal of 6 bases from V and 0 bases from J, the junction contained 10 bases not matched to a gene.